These 10 T cell receptor beta chains came from one sample sequenced in a study of blood T cell repertoires in COVID-19 (dated by TCRdb to about 2020). Receptor amplification or capture employed the immunoSEQ multiplex PCR assay. TCRdb provides this immuneACCESS table in a form limited to in-frame rearrangements. Some clones are lacking; in checked studies, under half of them reflect an unresolved V gene, and why the rest are absent is not known. The sample table shows 400,000 or so clones, and roughly 90% are seen once. The leading ten clones occupy roughly 1.9% of the sample. Input material: PBMCs or T cells enriched from blood (not recorded which). The receptors come from a woman aged 40 to 49 with acute COVID-19.

This chain connects TRBV18 to TRBJ1-6; 7 nucleotides line up with TRBD1. The germline gives CDR1 KGHSH, CDR2 LQKENI. There are 14 residues in the CDR3. The V segment lost 2 bases and the J segment 5 bases; nucleotides outside the gene matches: 0. DNA for the CDR3: TGTGCCAGCTCACCAGGACAGGATAATTCACCCCTCCACTTT. This gives the protein CASSPGQDNSPLHF.

This chain joins TRBV11-3 and TRBJ2-7; D may be TRBD2 (6 bases). V lost 2 bases and J 6 bases, leaving 26 bases between the germline ends. The CDR3 has 18 residues. The germline V gene encodes CDR1 SGHNT and CDR2 YENEEA. The CDR3 sequence is CASSLSPPRRLERSEQYF. The CDR3 bases are TGTGCCAGCAGCTTATCCCCCCCCCGACGACTAGAACGTTCCGAGCAGTACTTC.

Of note for this clone: This CDR3 is also generated by other DNA sequences in the sample. CDR3 DNA: TGTGCCAGCAGTGAGAGGACAGGGGGCGTGGATACGCAGTATTTT. It yields the protein CASSERTGGVDTQYF. V is TRBV2 and J is TRBJ2-3, with TRBD1 matching 11 bases. This CDR3 contains 15 residues. Germline V gene lookup returns CDR1 SNHLY and CDR2 FYNNEI. With V trimmed by 3 bases and J by 6 bases, 5 bases remained unmatched.

The gene calls are TRBV5-4 and TRBJ2-5, with 8 nucleotides matching TRBD2. The length of the CDR3 is 14 residues. Germline CDR1 and CDR2: SGHNT and YYREEE (reference sequence). The V and J ends lost 1 base and 3 bases, in that order; junction bases with no gene match: 2. The CDR3 region has the DNA TGTGCCAGCAGCTTGCGGGGGGGTAAAGAGACCCAGTACTTC. This sequence encodes CASSLRGGKETQYF.

This clone has only a few counts. In DNA form, the CDR3 reads TGTGCCAGTAGTGGCACCGCAGGGGGCCACGAGCAGTACTTC. Amino acids: CASSGTAGGHEQYF. This chain links TRBV19 with TRBJ2-7; 8 bases map to TRBD1. CDR3 size: 14 residues. CDR1 and CDR2 (germline): LNHDA, SQIVND (reference sequence). V trimming: 5 bases; J trimming: 5 bases; junction bases outside the gene matches: 8.

This clone occurred once. This sequence joins TRBV30 and TRBJ1-1, with 7 bases aligning to TRBD1. There are 11 residues in the CDR3. Germline V gene data show CDR1 as GTSNPN and CDR2 as SVGIG (reference sequence). The ends lost 5 bases at V and 3 bases at J; junction bases unmatched: 0. The CDR3: CAWDRDTEAFF. The CDR3 bases are TGTGCCTGGGACAGGGACACTGAAGCTTTCTTT.

The chain links TRBV5-1 to TRBJ1-5, with D hard to call. The CDR3 length is 13 residues. Per germline, CDR1 SGHRS and CDR2 YFSETQ. Trimming stripped 1 base from V and 5 bases from J, with 7 bases between. The CDR3 bases are TGCGCCAGCAGCTTGCACGGAGATCAGCCCCAGCATTTT. Protein: CASSLHGDQPQHF.

The rearrangement uses TRBV5-4 and TRBJ1-1; 7 nucleotides match TRBD1. This CDR3 has 14 amino acids. Germline V gene data show CDR1 as SGHNT and CDR2 as YYREEE (reference sequence). V lost 4 bases to trimming and J lost 1 base; unmatched junction nucleotides: 4. The CDR3 coding sequence is TGTGCCAGCAGCAAGACAGGGACGAACACTGAAGCTTTCTTT. Translated, it gives CASSKTGTNTEAFF.

The CDR3 nucleotides are TGTGCCACCAGCAGTGCGAGACTAGCAGGCACCGGGGAGCTGTTTTTT. Translation: CATSSARLAGTGELFF. The V call is TRBV15, the J call TRBJ2-2; TRBD2 matches 7 bases. CDR1 and CDR2 (germline): LNHNV, YYDKDF (reference sequence). J lost 4 bases, V lost 3 bases, and 8 bases had no gene match. The CDR3 length is 16 residues.

The J gene is TRBJ2-7, the V gene TRBV5-6; perhaps TRBD2 as D (5 bases). V gave up 7 bases and J gave up 2 bases, with 19 bases separating them. Per the germline V gene, CDR1 is SGHDT and CDR2 is YYEEEE. The CDR3 is 15 amino acids. For the CDR3, the DNA is TGTGCCAGCCCTCTAGCCGCCAGGAAGACCTACGAGCAGTACTTC. It translates to CASPLAARKTYEQYF.